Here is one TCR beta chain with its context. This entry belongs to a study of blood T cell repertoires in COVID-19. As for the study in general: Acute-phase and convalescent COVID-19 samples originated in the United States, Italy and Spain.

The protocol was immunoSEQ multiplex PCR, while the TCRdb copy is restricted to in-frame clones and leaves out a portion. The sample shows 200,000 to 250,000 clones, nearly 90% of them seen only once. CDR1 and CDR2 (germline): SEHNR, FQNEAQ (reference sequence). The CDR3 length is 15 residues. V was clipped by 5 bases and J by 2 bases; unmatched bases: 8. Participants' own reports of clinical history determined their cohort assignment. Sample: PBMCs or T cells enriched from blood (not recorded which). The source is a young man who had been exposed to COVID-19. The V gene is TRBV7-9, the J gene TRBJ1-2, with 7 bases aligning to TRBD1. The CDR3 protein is CASSPGDRPNYGYTF. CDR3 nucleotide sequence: TGTGCCAGCAGCCCGGGGGACAGACCAAACTATGGCTACACCTTC.